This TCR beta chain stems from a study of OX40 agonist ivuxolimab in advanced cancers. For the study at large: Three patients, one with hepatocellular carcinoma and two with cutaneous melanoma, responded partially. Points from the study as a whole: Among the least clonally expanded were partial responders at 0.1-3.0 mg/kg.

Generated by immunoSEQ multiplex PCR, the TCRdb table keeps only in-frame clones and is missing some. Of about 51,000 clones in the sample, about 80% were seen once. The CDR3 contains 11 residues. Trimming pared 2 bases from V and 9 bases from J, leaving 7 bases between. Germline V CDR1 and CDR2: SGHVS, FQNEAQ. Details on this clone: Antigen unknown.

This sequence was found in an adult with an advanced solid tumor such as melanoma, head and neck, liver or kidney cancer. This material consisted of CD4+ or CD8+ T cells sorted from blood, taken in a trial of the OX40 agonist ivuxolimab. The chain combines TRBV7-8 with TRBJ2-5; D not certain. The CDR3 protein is CASSLLLAQYF. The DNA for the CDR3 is TGTGCCAGCAGCTTACTTCTGGCCCAGTACTTC.